A single sample is the source of the 10 T cell receptor beta chains below, sequenced in a study of sequential checkpoint blockade in melanoma. Sequenced by immunoSEQ multiplex PCR; TCRdb stores in-frame clones only, minus some. The table records over a thousand clones, under 30% of them present only once. The sample's treatment: randomized to nivolumab then ipilimumab (arm A) or the reverse (arm B). Sequenced here: tumor tissue (inferred from file names), sampled from a patient given nivolumab and ipilimumab in sequence. The receptors derive from a human donor with melanoma.

This clone was seen only a few times. The chain links TRBV6-8 to TRBJ2-7, with 11 bases that match TRBD1. The CDR3 is 13 amino acids. V shed 10 bases and J 6 bases; nucleotides not matched to a gene: 8. The germline CDR1 and CDR2 sequences are MNHGY and SAAAGT. CDR3 DNA sequence: TGTGCCATCAGCCCGGGACAGGGGGGCGAGCAGTACTTC. Amino acids: CAISPGQGGEQYF.

This clone has just a few counts. This chain uses TRBV9 with TRBJ1-3, with a tentative D call TRBD1 (6 bases). V dropped 4 bases and J dropped 7 bases, with 9 bases sitting between them. This CDR3 comprises 12 residues. The germline V gene encodes CDR1 SGDLS and CDR2 YYNGEE. CDR3 region: CASSPQGNTIYF. The CDR3 region has the DNA TGTGCCAGCAGCCCACAGGGTAACACCATATATTTT.

In this sample, this clone is medium-sized. The rearrangement links TRBV11-3 to TRBJ1-6, with a weak D call TRBD1 (5 bases). This CDR3 contains 15 residues. The germline CDR1 and CDR2 sequences are SGHNT and YENEEA. With 3 bases removed from V and 11 bases from J, the gap between germline ends came to 17 bases. CDR3 amino acids: CASSLEGRVVTPLHF. The CDR3 DNA sequence: TGTGCCAGCAGCTTGGAGGGACGGGTTGTTACACCCCTCCACTTT.

There are a few counts of this clone. This rearrangement joins TRBV6-8 to TRBJ2-2, with 8 bases fitting TRBD2. Germline trimming cut 4 bases from V and 0 bases from J; bases unmatched to any gene: 4. This CDR3 is 16 amino acids long. Germline CDR1 is MNHGY and CDR2 is SAAAGT. The CDR3 here is CASSSGLAPNTGELFF. CDR3 coding DNA: TGTGCCAGCAGTTCTGGACTAGCACCGAACACCGGGGAGCTGTTTTTT.

This clone is large within its sample. The chain uses TRBV23-1 and TRBJ2-3, with a possible D match to TRBD2 (5 bases). TRBV23-1 is labeled an ORF, and its function is uncertain. Trimming pared 6 bases from V and 5 bases from J, leaving 12 bases between. There are 13 residues in the CDR3. The CDR3 sequence is CASSRGLEDTQYF. The CDR3, as DNA: TGCGCCAGCAGCCGCGGGCTAGAAGATACGCAGTATTTT.

By its share, this clone is medium-sized. This chain uses TRBV6-8 with TRBJ1-5, with D hard to call. The CDR3 contains 13 residues. CDR1 MNHGY and CDR2 SAAAGT come from the germline V gene. Trimming stripped 5 bases from V and 6 bases from J, with 11 bases between. This CDR3 reads CASSNYPSQPQHF. CDR3 nucleotide sequence: TGTGCCAGCAGTAATTATCCAAGTCAGCCCCAGCATTTT.

This clone is labeled as large. The chain has TRBV6-8 and TRBJ1-1, with D hard to call. V lost 6 bases, J lost 4 bases, and 12 bases lay in between. Germline CDR1 reads MNHGY; CDR2 reads SAAAGT. The CDR3 is 13 residues long. The CDR3 bases are TGTGCCAGCAGGGACCCAGGAGGCACTGAAGCTTTCTTT. Translating it yields CASRDPGGTEAFF.

A few counts support this clone. The chain is built from TRBV28 and TRBJ2-2; D uncertain. The V gene lost 11 bases and the J gene lost 2 bases, with 12 bases spanning the gap. CDR3 length: 13 residues. CDR1 and CDR2 from the germline V gene are MDHEN and SYDVKM. The CDR3 reads CAGANGNTGELFF. In nucleotides, the CDR3 is TGTGCCGGAGCGAACGGAAACACCGGGGAGCTGTTTTTT.

This clone was observed a handful of times. This chain joins TRBV19 and TRBJ2-7; D tentatively fits TRBD1 or TRBD2 (6 bases each). This CDR3 spans 15 amino acids. CDR1 LNHDA and CDR2 SQIVND come from the germline V gene (reference sequence). Trimming cost V 7 bases and J 0 bases, with 16 bases left between them. Written as DNA, the CDR3 is TGTGCCAGTATGGGGGGCCAAGGCGGCTCCTACGAGCAGTACTTC. This translates into CASMGGQGGSYEQYF. Drawing the rest from reference TRBV19 and TRBJ2-7, the complete variable domain is DGGITQSPKYLFRKEGQNVTLSCEQNLNHDAMYWYRQDPGQGLRLIYYSQIVNDFQKGDIAEGYSVSREKKESFPLTVTSAQKNPTAFYLCASMGGQGGSYEQYFGPGTRLTVT.

There are a few counts of this clone. V gene TRBV9 combines with J gene TRBJ1-3; the D gene is possibly TRBD1 (5 bases). The CDR3 runs to 15 residues. V lost 0 bases and J 1 base, leaving 8 bases between the germline ends. Germline assignment: CDR1 SGDLS and CDR2 YYNGEE. The CDR3 DNA sequence: TGTGCCAGCAGCGTAGGTTCAGGGTCTGGAAACACCATATATTTT. It is translated as CASSVGSGSGNTIYF.